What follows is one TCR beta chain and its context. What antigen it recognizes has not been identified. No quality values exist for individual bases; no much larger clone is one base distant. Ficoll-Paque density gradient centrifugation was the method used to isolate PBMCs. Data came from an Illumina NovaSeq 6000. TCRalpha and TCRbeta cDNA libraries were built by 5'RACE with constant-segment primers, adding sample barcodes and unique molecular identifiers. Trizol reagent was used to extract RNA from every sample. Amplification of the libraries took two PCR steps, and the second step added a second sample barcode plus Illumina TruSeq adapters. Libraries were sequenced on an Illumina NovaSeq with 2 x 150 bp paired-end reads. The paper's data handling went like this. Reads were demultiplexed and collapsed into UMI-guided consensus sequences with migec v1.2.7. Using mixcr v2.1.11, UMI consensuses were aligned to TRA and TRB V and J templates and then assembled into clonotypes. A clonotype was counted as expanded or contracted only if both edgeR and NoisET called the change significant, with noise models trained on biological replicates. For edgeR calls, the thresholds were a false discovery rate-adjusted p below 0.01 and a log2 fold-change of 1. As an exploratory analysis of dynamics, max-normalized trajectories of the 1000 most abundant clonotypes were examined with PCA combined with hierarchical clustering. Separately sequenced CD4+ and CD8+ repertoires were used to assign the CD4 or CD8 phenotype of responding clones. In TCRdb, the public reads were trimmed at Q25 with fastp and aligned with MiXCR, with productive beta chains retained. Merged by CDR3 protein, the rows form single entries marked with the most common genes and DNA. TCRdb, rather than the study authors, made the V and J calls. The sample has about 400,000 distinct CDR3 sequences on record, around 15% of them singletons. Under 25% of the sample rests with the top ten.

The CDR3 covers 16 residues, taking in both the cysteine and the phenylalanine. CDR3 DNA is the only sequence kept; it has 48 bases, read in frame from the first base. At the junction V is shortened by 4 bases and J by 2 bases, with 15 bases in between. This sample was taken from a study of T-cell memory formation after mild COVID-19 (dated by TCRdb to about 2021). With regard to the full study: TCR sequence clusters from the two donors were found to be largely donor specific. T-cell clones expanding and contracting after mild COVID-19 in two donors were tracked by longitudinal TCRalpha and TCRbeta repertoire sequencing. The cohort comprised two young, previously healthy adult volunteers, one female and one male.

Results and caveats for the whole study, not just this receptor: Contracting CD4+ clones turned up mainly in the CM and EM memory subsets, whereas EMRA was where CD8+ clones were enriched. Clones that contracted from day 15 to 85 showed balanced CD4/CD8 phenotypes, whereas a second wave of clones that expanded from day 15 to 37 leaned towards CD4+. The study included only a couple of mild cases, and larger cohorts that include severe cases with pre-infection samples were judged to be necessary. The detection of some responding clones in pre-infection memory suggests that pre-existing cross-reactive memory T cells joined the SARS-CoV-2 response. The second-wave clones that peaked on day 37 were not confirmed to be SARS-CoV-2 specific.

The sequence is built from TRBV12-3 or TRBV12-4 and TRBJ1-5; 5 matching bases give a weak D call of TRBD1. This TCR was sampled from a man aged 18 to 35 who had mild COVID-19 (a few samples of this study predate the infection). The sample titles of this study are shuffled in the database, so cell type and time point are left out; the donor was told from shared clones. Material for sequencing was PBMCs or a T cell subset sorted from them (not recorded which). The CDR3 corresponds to CASSSRPGGGNQPQHF. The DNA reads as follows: TGTGCCAGCAGTTCACGTCCGGGGGGAGGCAATCAGCCCCAGCATTTT.